The 15 T cell receptor beta chains below come from one sample, sequenced in a study of blood T cell repertoires in COVID-19. Data came from immunoSEQ multiplex PCR; TCRdb stores just in-frame clones and leaves some out. The sample carries over 350,000 clones, over 75% recorded once. Sequenced: PBMCs or T cells enriched from blood (not recorded which). The receptors originated from a woman aged 25 to 39 with acute COVID-19.

The chain employs TRBV23-1 and TRBJ1-1; TRBD1 might be the D (5 bases). TRBV23-1 qualifies as an ORF whose function is uncertain. V dropped 0 bases and J dropped 6 bases, with 17 bases sitting between them. The CDR3 sequence is 16 residues long. The CDR3 loop is CASSQSWRGPDAEAFF. DNA of the CDR3: TGCGCCAGCAGTCAATCCTGGAGGGGCCCTGACGCTGAAGCTTTCTTT.

The gene calls are TRBV7-9 and TRBJ1-1; 9 nucleotides agree with TRBD1. The junction had 9 bases not matched to a gene; V was cut back by 5 bases and J by 5 bases. From germline, CDR1 is SEHNR and CDR2 FQNEAQ (reference sequence). The CDR3 spans 15 residues. The CDR3: CASSLPGTGRTEAFF. The DNA of the CDR3 is TGTGCCAGCAGCCTCCCCGGGACAGGGAGGACTGAAGCTTTCTTT.

The sample holds one count of this clone. The V and J genes are TRBV21-1 and TRBJ1-5; the DNA was not compared with TRBD1, the D call given in the table. TRBV21-1 is labeled a pseudogene. The CDR3 consists of 18 residues. The CDR3 loop reads CASSKARDRGDSNQPQHF. The CDR3 DNA reads TGTGCCAGCAGCAAAGCTCGGGACAGGGGAGATAGCAATCAGCCCCAGCATTTT.

The rearrangement joins TRBV7-2 to TRBJ2-7, with D perhaps TRBD1 (6 bases). Germline CDR1 reads SGHTA; CDR2 reads FQGNSA. The CDR3 is 15 residues long. Trimming took 2 bases from V and 1 from J, leaving 12 bases between them. The CDR3 protein is CASSLTGQGSYEQYF. For the CDR3, the DNA is TGTGCCAGCAGCTTAACAGGGCAGGGATCCTACGAGCAGTACTTC.

The chain joins TRBV27 to TRBJ1-6, with D possibly TRBD1 on 6 matching bases. CDR1 is MNHEY and CDR2 is SMNVEV in the germline V gene (reference sequence). There are 15 residues in the CDR3. The V end was cut by 0 bases, the J end by 10 bases, with 13 bases between. The CDR3, as DNA: TGTGCCAGCAGTTTATCCCAGGGGAAGGGGTCACCCCTCCACTTT. Translating it yields CASSLSQGKGSPLHF.

This chain joins TRBV24-1 and TRBJ1-2; TRBD1 agrees at 8 bases. The CDR3 sequence is 14 residues long. J was trimmed by 5 bases and V by 3 bases; bases with no gene match: 4. Germline V gene lookup returns CDR1 KGHDR and CDR2 SFDVKD. The chain's CDR3 is CATSDTDREYGYTF. In DNA form, the CDR3 reads TGTGCCACCAGTGATACGGACAGGGAGTATGGCTACACCTTC.

The rearrangement joins TRBV7-9 to TRBJ1-4; weak D call: TRBD1 (6 bases). Trimming cost V 6 bases and J 7 bases, with 18 bases left between them. Germline CDR1 SEHNR, CDR2 FQNEAQ (reference sequence). The CDR3 consists of 15 residues. CDR3 coding DNA: TGTGCCAGCAGTTTCGGACAGTTCGTGGGTGAAAAACTGTTTTTT. It is translated as CASSFGQFVGEKLFF.

In its sample, this clone was seen a few times. This chain joins TRBV11-2 and TRBJ1-1; D ambiguous. Germline CDR1 is SGHAT and CDR2 is FQNNGV. There are 13 residues in the CDR3. The germline V and J ends were trimmed by 6 bases and 6 bases, with 14 bases remaining between them. The CDR3 region is CASSSGPVSEAFF. CDR3 DNA sequence: TGTGCCAGCAGTTCAGGCCCAGTTTCTGAAGCTTTCTTT.

This clone was seen more than once but under ten times. This chain uses TRBV14 with TRBJ1-3; no clear D gene. CDR3 length: 17 amino acids. Germline V gene lookup returns CDR1 SGHDN and CDR2 FVKESK. With 0 bases removed from V and 2 bases from J, the gap between germline ends came to 14 bases. The CDR3 sequence: CASSQDRRHLAGNTIYF. Here the CDR3 DNA reads TGTGCCAGCAGCCAAGATCGCAGACACTTGGCTGGAAACACCATATATTTT.

The genes are TRBV3-1 (or the pseudogene TRBV3-2) and TRBJ2-7; 7 bases map to TRBD1. The ends lost 4 bases at V and 3 bases at J; junction bases unmatched: 6. CDR3 size: 14 residues. Germline lookup yields CDR1 LGHDT and CDR2 YNNKEL (reference sequence). The CDR3 DNA is TGTGCCAGCAGCCCCAGGGGGTCTTTCTACGAGCAGTACTTC. The encoded protein is CASSPRGSFYEQYF.

The CDR3 bases are TGTGCTAGTGGTCCAGATACAGGGAGGGGAGATACGCAGTATTTT. Amino acid sequence: CASGPDTGRGDTQYF. This sequence joins TRBV12-5 and TRBJ2-3, with D tentatively TRBD2 (7 bases). Germline V gene sequence: CDR1 LGHNT, CDR2 FRNRAP. The CDR3 covers 15 residues. Trimming took 5 bases from V and 5 from J, leaving 17 bases between them.

The chain has TRBV6-5 and TRBJ1-3; 9 bases map to TRBD1. J was trimmed by 7 bases and V by 6 bases; bases with no gene match: 10. The germline gives CDR1 MNHEY, CDR2 SVGAGI. This CDR3 region has 15 residues. CDR3 DNA: TGTGCCAGCAGCCTCGGGACAGGGAGTGAGAACACCATATATTTT. Its protein is CASSLGTGSENTIYF.

The V and J genes are TRBV7-6 and TRBJ2-1; 7 bases line up with TRBD2. This CDR3 contains 15 residues. The trim removed 5 bases at V and 1 base at J, leaving 5 bases unmatched. Germline values: CDR1 SGHVS, CDR2 FNYEAQ. CDR3 protein: CASSRGGGSYNEQFF. CDR3 DNA: TGTGCCAGCAGCCGCGGGGGAGGGTCCTACAATGAGCAGTTCTTC.

V gene TRBV15 combines with J gene TRBJ2-6; D is uncertain. Germline CDR1 reads LNHNV; CDR2 reads YYDKDF (reference sequence). V was clipped by 1 base and J by 8 bases, with 15 bases between them. This CDR3 has 16 amino acids. The CDR3 coding sequence is TGTGCCACCAGCAGAGCCGTGGTCTGGGCGACCAACGTCCTGACTTTC. Translation: CATSRAVVWATNVLTF.

This clone was recorded only once. J is TRBJ2-1 and V is TRBV11-1, with 8 bases identical to TRBD2. Germline trimming cut 5 bases from V and 7 bases from J; bases unmatched to any gene: 10. The CDR3 has 15 amino acids. Germline CDR1 SGHAT, CDR2 FQDESV (reference sequence). The CDR3 DNA follows: TGTGCCAGCAGCCAGGAAACGGGGGGGCTTAATGAGCAGTTCTTC. Translated, it gives CASSQETGGLNEQFF.